This record concerns one T cell receptor beta chain sequence. Its cognate antigen has yet to be identified. Per-nucleotide qualities are absent, and no much larger clonotype sits a single base away. Each PCR received spiked-in synthetic TCR analog templates so that absolute template abundance could be estimated from read counts. The immunoSEQ assay used bias-controlled V and J gene primers to amplify TCRbeta CDR3 regions from genomic DNA. Sequencing of rearranged TCRbeta segments was done at approximately 20X coverage. Per the original workflow: Clustering was used to correct sequencing errors, and CDR3s were annotated against IMGT so that V, D and J genes could be assigned. Downstream analyses used only productive TCRbeta rearrangements, leaving out any out-of-frame or stop-codon sequences. To compute clonality, Shannon entropy was normalized by the log of the number of unique productive sequences and then subtracted from one. Fisher's exact test with Benjamini-Hochberg correction, using a cutoff of adjusted p below 0.01, was how clones that differed between time points or between blood and tumor were identified. This is the immuneACCESS table as TCRdb keeps it, with only in-frame sequences that have V and J called. A part of the clones is gone; compared with another copy, unresolved V genes explain less than half, and the rest is unexplained. From that table come the V and J calls and clone size; the DNA was used to work out D and trimming. This sample is represented by tens of thousands of clones; 87% of them were singletons. Over 5% of the sample is in the top ten clones.

From a lookup of the germline V gene (reference sequence), CDR1 and CDR2 are SEHNR and FQNEAQ. The CDR3, cysteine through phenylalanine, is 15 amino acids long. Only the CDR3 region is kept as DNA, spanning 45 bases read in frame from base 1. A distance of 13 bases separates the germline ends of V and J, which lose 1 base and 5 bases respectively. A cohort of 30 or so patients with locally advanced or metastatic urothelial carcinoma, treated at Memorial Sloan Kettering on a trial protocol, was included. Peripheral blood mononuclear cells were collected pretreatment and during treatment, with between 1 and 8 total time points obtained per patient. The Qiagen DNeasy Blood extraction kit was used to purify genomic DNA from total PBMCs and tumor samples. PBMCs were collected pretreatment and during treatment and were isolated and stored as previously described. These data belong to a study of PD-L1 blockade in urothelial cancer (dated by TCRdb to the late 2010s). Study-wide context: Every patient began therapy in 2014 and was given atezolizumab 1,200 mg intravenously every 3 weeks. About 85% of the roughly 29 patients were males with bladder-origin urothelial cancer, and about 65% of the roughly 30 reported a prior smoking history. An ECOG performance status of 0 or 1 was recorded for the patients, and 0 to 3 prior chemotherapy regimens had been received by the patients. Blood samples were analyzed 3 weeks after the start of treatment (second dose) and 6 weeks after the start of treatment. Blood samples gave a median of about 130,000 T cells and tens of thousands of unique TCRs, with a median clonality of roughly 0.08. An exploratory multi-omic analysis was conducted of the somatic, immune and clinical correlates of response to PD-L1 blockade with atezolizumab in urothelial cancer. Pretreatment tumor samples, along with matched peripheral blood serially collected before and after atezolizumab treatment, were subjected to TCR sequencing. Durable clinical benefit was defined as a progression-free survival longer than 6 months, and TCR features were additionally tested against progression-free survival and overall survival. In the same patients, whole exome sequencing and RNA sequencing of pretreatment tumors were performed in addition to TCR sequencing. About 10 patients achieved durable clinical benefit and some 21 did not. Twenty-nine patients had pretreatment blood TCR-seq, around 25 had at least one posttreatment blood collection, and around 25 had tumor TCR-seq.

What the work shows at the level of the full study, not this receptor alone: Patients with durable benefit showed greater expansion of tumor-associated TCR clones in peripheral blood 3 weeks after starting treatment (n of about 21, p = 0.022). Small sample size (n ≈ 29) and many exploratory analyses mean the results are intended to be hypothesis-generating. A pretreatment peripheral blood TCR clonality below the median was linked to improved progression-free and overall survival.

This sequence originates from a woman aged 70-85 years with urothelial cancer. Rearrangement joined TRBV7-9 to TRBJ2-3; the D segment could be TRBD1, given 5 matching bases. Sequenced material: PBMCs, taken around atezolizumab (anti-PD-L1) treatment. Here the CDR3 is given as CASSLVVTAQDTQYF. The sequenced DNA: TGTGCCAGCAGCTTAGTCGTGACAGCTCAAGATACGCAGTATTTT.